This T cell receptor (beta chain) was sequenced for a study of Graves' ophthalmopathy and Graves' hyperthyroidism. Study-wide points: Blood shared most expanded thyroid clonotypes above 0.001 frequency.

Amplifying from RNA transcripts, the study obtained TCR beta CDR3 regions. An opening RT-PCR round employed HTBI primers and preceded a second-round multiplex PCR. One entry per CDR3 protein, called by TCRdb with MiXCR from the multiplex PCR reads. The table has 1 million to 1.3 million distinct CDR3 sequences, 35% to 45% seen once. Of note for this clonotype: Antigen: not known. Its ends do not fully match the called genes, so a read error is possible.

The sequence was obtained from an adult man with Graves' hyperthyroidism. Sequencing was carried out using peripheral blood or thyroid tissue (not recorded which).

CDR3 region: CASSLNPRTGRKDYTF. The CDR3 nucleotides read TGTGCCAGCAGTCTAAATCCCAGGACAGGGAGGAAGGACTACACCTTC. This chain joins TRBV10-3 and TRBJ1-2, with TRBD1 identical over 8 bases. The CDR3 loop spans 16 amino acids. Germline-derived CDR1 and CDR2 are ENHRY and SYGVKD.